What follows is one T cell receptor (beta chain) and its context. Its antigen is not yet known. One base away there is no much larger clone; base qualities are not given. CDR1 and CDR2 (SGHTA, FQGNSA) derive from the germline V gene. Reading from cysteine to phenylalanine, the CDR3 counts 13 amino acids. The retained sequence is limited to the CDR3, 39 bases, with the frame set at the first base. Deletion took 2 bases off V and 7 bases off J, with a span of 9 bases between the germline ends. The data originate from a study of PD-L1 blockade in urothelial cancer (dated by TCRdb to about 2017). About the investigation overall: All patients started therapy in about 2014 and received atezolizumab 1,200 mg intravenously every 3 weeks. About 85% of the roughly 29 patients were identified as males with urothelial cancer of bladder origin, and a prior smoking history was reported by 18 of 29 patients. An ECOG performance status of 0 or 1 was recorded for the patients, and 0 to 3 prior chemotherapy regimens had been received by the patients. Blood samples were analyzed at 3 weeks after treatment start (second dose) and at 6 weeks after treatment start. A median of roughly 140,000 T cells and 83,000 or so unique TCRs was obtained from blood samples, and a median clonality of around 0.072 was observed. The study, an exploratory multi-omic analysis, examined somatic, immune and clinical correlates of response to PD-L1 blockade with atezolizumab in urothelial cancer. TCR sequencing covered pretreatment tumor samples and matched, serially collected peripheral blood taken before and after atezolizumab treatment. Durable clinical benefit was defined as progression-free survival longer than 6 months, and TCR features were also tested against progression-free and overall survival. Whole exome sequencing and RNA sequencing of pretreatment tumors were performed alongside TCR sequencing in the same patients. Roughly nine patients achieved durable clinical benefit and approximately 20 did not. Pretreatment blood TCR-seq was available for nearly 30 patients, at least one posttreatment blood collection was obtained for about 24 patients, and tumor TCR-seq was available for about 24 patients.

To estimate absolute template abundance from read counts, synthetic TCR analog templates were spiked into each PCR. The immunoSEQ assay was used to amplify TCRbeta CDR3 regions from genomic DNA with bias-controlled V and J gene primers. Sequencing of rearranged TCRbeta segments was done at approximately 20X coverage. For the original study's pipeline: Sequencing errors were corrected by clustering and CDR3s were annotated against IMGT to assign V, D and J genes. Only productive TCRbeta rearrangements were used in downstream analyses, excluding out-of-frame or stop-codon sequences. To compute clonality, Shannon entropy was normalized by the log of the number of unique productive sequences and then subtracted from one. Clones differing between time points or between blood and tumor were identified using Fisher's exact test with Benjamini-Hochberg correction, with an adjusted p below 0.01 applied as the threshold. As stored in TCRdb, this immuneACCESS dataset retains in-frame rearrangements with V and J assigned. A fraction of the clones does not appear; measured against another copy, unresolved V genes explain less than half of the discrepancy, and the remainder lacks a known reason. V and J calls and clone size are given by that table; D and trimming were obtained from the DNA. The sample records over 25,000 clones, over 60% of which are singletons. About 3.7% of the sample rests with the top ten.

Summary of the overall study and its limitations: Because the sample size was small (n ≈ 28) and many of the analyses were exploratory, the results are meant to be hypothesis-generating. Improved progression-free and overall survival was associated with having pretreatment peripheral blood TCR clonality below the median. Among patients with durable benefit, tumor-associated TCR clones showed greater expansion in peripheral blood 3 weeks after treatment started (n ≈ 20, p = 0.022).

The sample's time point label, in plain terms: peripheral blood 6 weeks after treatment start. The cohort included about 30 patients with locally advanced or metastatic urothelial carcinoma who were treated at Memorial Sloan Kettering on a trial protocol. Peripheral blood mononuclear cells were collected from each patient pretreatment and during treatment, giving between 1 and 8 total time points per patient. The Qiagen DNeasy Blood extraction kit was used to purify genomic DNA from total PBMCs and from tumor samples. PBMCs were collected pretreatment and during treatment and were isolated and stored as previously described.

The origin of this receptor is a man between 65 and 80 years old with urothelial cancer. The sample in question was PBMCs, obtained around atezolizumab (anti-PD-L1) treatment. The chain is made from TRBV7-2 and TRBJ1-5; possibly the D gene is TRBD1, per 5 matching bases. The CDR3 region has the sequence CASSLRGRQPQHF. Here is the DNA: TGTGCCAGCAGCTTAAGGGGCAGGCAGCCCCAGCATTTT.